The next 18 T cell receptor beta chains were all read from a single sample in a study of T-cell reconstitution after alpha-beta-depleted transplantation in children. The TCRbeta library incorporated unique molecular identifiers. TCRdb re-called the PCR reads through MiXCR, storing one row per CDR3 protein. The sample has hundreds of thousands of distinct CDR3 sequences, under 12% seen once. This specimen was PBMCs from the stem cell graft donor, taken from the stem cell graft. These receptors were collected from a human donor who donated a stem cell graft to a child with acute myeloid leukemia.

This clonotype showed up many times. The rearrangement links TRBV20-1 to TRBJ2-1; 9 bases agree with TRBD2. CDR3 length: 16 amino acids. Trimming cost V 2 bases and J 9 bases; bases outside gene matches: 14. The germline CDR1 and CDR2 sequences are DFQATT and SNEGSKA (reference sequence). The CDR3 protein is CSARKLPGLALSEQFF. CDR3 in DNA: TGCAGTGCTAGAAAACTCCCGGGACTAGCTCTGAGTGAGCAGTTCTTC.

Ten or more counts support this clonotype. The rearrangement joins TRBV20-1 to TRBJ2-1; D possibly corresponds to TRBD2 (6 bases). The CDR3 contains 13 residues. Trimming pared 5 bases from V and 6 bases from J, leaving 14 bases between. Germline assignment: CDR1 DFQATT and CDR2 SNEGSKA (reference sequence). CDR3 DNA sequence: TGCAGTGCTCAGGGACTGCGCGTCAATGAGCAGTTCTTC. It yields the protein CSAQGLRVNEQFF.

This chain uses TRBV3-1 with TRBJ1-2; perhaps TRBD1 as D (5 bases). CDR3 length: 16 amino acids. Trimming pared 4 bases from V and 7 bases from J, leaving 22 bases between. Germline CDR1 is LGHDT and CDR2 is YNNKEL (reference sequence). CDR3 region: CASSLDRGRDVGGYTF. In nucleotides, the CDR3 is TGTGCCAGCAGCCTCGACCGGGGCAGGGACGTCGGTGGCTACACCTTC. The full variable domain, its missing parts supplied by reference TRBV3-1 and TRBJ1-2, is DTAVSQTPKYLVTQMGNDKSIKCEQNLGHDTMYWYKQDSKKFLKIMFSYNNKELIINETVPNRFSPKSPDKAHLNLHINSLELGDSAVYFCASSLDRGRDVGGYTFGSGTRLTVV.

This clonotype was observed a few times. The genes are TRBV20-1 and TRBJ2-7, with 8 bases fitting TRBD2. V shed 3 bases and J 2 bases; nucleotides not matched to a gene: 6. The CDR3 totals 14 residues. Looked up from germline, CDR1 is DFQATT and CDR2 is SNEGSKA (reference sequence). Written as DNA, the CDR3 is TGCAGTGCTAGTAGCGGGACGATTACCTACGAGCAGTACTTC. It specifies CSASSGTITYEQYF.

As concerns this clonotype: With a much larger clone just one base away, this may be a read error. This chain uses TRBV6-1 with TRBJ1-1; TRBD1 might be the D (6 bases). Germline V CDR1 and CDR2: MNHNS, SASEGT. This CDR3 has 14 amino acids. The DNA for the CDR3 is TGTGCCAGCGGGATGGGGGCGAAGAACACTGAAGCTTACTTT. This gives the protein CASGMGAKNTEAYF.

The chain recombines TRBV27 with TRBJ1-5; D possibly corresponds to TRBD1 (5 bases). The germline V and J ends were trimmed by 3 bases and 0 bases, with 15 bases remaining between them. The CDR3 is 17 residues long. The germline V gene encodes CDR1 MNHEY and CDR2 SMNVEV (reference sequence). The CDR3 region is CASSFTGTKNSNQPQHF. The CDR3 region has the DNA TGTGCCAGCAGTTTCACCGGGACGAAGAATAGCAATCAGCCCCAGCATTTT.

At least ten counts were recorded for this clonotype. The V call is TRBV28, the J call TRBJ2-1; D may be TRBD2 (6 bases). The CDR3 consists of 17 residues. V was pared by 4 bases and J by 9 bases, with 25 bases between. Germline V gene lookup returns CDR1 MDHEN and CDR2 SYDVKM. CDR3 loop: CASSSFGRDLSLREQFF. For the CDR3, the DNA is TGTGCCAGCAGTTCATTCGGGCGGGACTTATCTTTACGTGAGCAGTTCTTC. Full variable domain (outside the CDR3, taken from reference TRBV28 and TRBJ2-1): DVKVTQSSRYLVKRTGEKVFLECVQDMDHENMFWYRQDPGLGLRLIYFSYDVKMKEKGDIPEGYSVSREKKERFSLILESASTNQTSMYLCASSSFGRDLSLREQFFGPGTRLTVL.

This clonotype has a count of ten or more. The chain combines TRBV10-3 with TRBJ2-5; possible D gene TRBD2, 5 bases. The V gene's germline CDR1 is ENHRY and CDR2 SYGVKD. The ends were cut back, 3 bases at V and 5 bases at J, with 16 bases in the middle. The CDR3 extends over 15 amino acids. CDR3 sequence (DNA): TGTGCCATCAGTGAAGGGAGCGGAGTCATCGAGACCCAGTACTTC. The encoded protein is CAISEGSGVIETQYF.

This clonotype was found many times. CDR3 amino acids: CASSSNHLQTNEKLFF. The CDR3 region has the DNA TGTGCCAGCAGTTCGAACCACCTGCAGACTAATGAAAAACTGTTTTTT. The chain couples TRBV28 to TRBJ1-4; D call uncertain. V was cut by 4 bases and J by 2 bases, with 14 bases left in between. Germline CDR1 is MDHEN and CDR2 is SYDVKM. The CDR3 sequence is 16 residues long.

The chain joins TRBV20-1 to TRBJ1-5, with unresolved D. From germline, CDR1 is DFQATT and CDR2 SNEGSKA (reference sequence). The CDR3 length is 14 residues. Between the trimmed V and J ends, which lost 6 bases and 1 base, there was a span of 13 bases. In DNA form, the CDR3 reads TGCAGTGCGATTAAGGACGGAAGCAATCAGCCCCAGCATTTT. Translating it yields CSAIKDGSNQPQHF.

This clonotype came up many times. V gene TRBV20-1 combines with J gene TRBJ2-3, with TRBD2 identical over 8 bases. CDR1 and CDR2 from the germline V gene are DFQATT and SNEGSKA (reference sequence). V shed 3 bases, J shed 2 bases, and the junction held 4 bases outside the gene matches. The CDR3 totals 14 residues. The CDR3 sequence is CSARVSGTTDTQYF. As DNA, the CDR3 is TGCAGTGCTAGGGTTAGCGGGACCACAGATACGCAGTATTTT.

This clonotype was seen repeatedly, ten times or more. The V call is TRBV9, the J call TRBJ2-1; 9 bases map to TRBD2. With V trimmed by 7 bases and J by 5 bases, 7 bases remained unmatched. The CDR3 has 14 residues. In germline, CDR1 is SGDLS, CDR2 YYNGEE. The CDR3 sequence: CASERTSADNEQFF. For the CDR3, the DNA is TGTGCCAGCGAGAGGACTAGCGCCGACAATGAGCAGTTCTTC. Based on the CDR3 plus reference TRBV9 and TRBJ2-1, the full variable domain is DSGVTQTPKHLITATGQRVTLRCSPRSGDLSVYWYQQSLDQGLQFLIQYYNGEERAKGNILERFSAQQFPDLHSELNLSSLELGDSALYFCASERTSADNEQFFGPGTRLTVL.

The sample holds many counts of this clonotype. The chain employs TRBV5-1 and TRBJ1-1, with TRBD1 identical over 8 bases. There are 15 residues in the CDR3. Germline trimming cut 3 bases from V and 1 base from J; bases unmatched to any gene: 5. Germline CDR1 SGHRS, CDR2 YFSETQ. CDR3 nucleotide sequence: TGCGCCAGCAGCTCGTGGGACAGGAAGAACACTGAAGCTTTCTTT. This sequence encodes CASSSWDRKNTEAFF. The complete variable domain, with remaining parts taken from reference TRBV5-1 and TRBJ1-1, reads KAGVTQTPRYLIKTRGQQVTLSCSPISGHRSVSWYQQTPGQGLQFLFEYFSETQRNKGNFPGRFSGRQFSNSRSEMNVSTLELGDSALYLCASSSWDRKNTEAFFGQGTRLTVV.

This clonotype appeared many times. The chain uses TRBV6-5 and TRBJ2-1; 11 bases match TRBD2. V gave up 0 bases and J gave up 4 bases; unmatched junction bases: 8. CDR1 and CDR2 (germline): MNHEY, SVGAGI. The CDR3 runs 18 residues. In DNA form, the CDR3 reads TGTGCCAGCAGTTACTCCCCGCTACTAGCGGGAGCATACAATGAGCAGTTCTTC. Residues: CASSYSPLLAGAYNEQFF.

The gene calls are TRBV7-2 and TRBJ2-4, with TRBD1 matching 8 bases. The CDR3 is made up of 16 amino acids. Losses at the gene ends were 5 bases for V and 0 bases for J; bases not matched to a gene: 6. Germline V gives CDR1 SGHTA, CDR2 FQGNSA. For the CDR3, the DNA is TGTGCCAGCAGCCTCAGACAGGGGCTAGCCAAAAACATTCAGTACTTC. Its protein is CASSLRQGLAKNIQYF.

This chain connects TRBV20-1 to TRBJ2-3, with 9 bases that match TRBD2. V shed 3 bases, J shed 4 bases, and the junction held 11 bases outside the gene matches. The length of the CDR3 is 16 residues. Germline values: CDR1 DFQATT, CDR2 SNEGSKA (reference sequence). The CDR3 nucleotides read TGCAGTGCTAGGCTAGCGGGAACCCTCGGGGCAGATACGCAGTATTTT. Its translation: CSARLAGTLGADTQYF.

This chain joins TRBV20-1 and TRBJ1-2; TRBD1 might be the D (5 bases). This CDR3 contains 14 residues. Looked up from germline, CDR1 is DFQATT and CDR2 is SNEGSKA (reference sequence). V shed 1 base and J shed 6 bases, with 15 bases lying between them. The CDR3 DNA sequence: TGCAGTGCTAGAGCCCCCGGGGGTGGAGATGGCTACACCTTC. It specifies CSARAPGGGDGYTF.

V is TRBV7-9 and J is TRBJ2-1; no definite D call. Looked up from germline, CDR1 is SEHNR and CDR2 is FQNEAQ (reference sequence). Trimming removed 1 base from V and 10 bases from J, with 14 bases in between. CDR3 length: 14 residues. The CDR3 loop is CASSLEIGRAEQFF. Here the CDR3 DNA reads TGTGCCAGCAGCTTAGAGATAGGACGGGCGGAGCAGTTCTTC. Drawing the rest from reference TRBV7-9 and TRBJ2-1, the complete variable domain is DTGVSQNPRHKITKRGQNVTFRCDPISEHNRLYWYRQTLGQGPEFLTYFQNEAQLEKSRLLSDRFSAERPKGSFSTLEIQRTEQGDSAMYLCASSLEIGRAEQFFGPGTRLTVL.